Listed below are T cell receptor beta chains from one sample, sequenced in a study of cytomegalovirus exposure and HLA in healthy donors. TCRdb's table, derived via immunoSEQ multiplex PCR, lists solely in-frame clones and lacks some. The sample lists 120,000 or so clones, approximately 77% occurring once. The material sequenced was PBMCs. The receptors were gathered from a young man in good health and CMV-seronegative. Each CDR3 is given with its conserved first and last residue. Fields, in order: J gene, V gene, clone size, D gene, CDR3 DNA, CDR3 protein. D genes are given only for firm matches. Clone size is stated in some rows and not others, as once, few, many or a class when expanded.

j_call: TRBJ1-1
v_call: TRBV7-3
clone_size: NA
d_call: TRBD1
cdr3_nt: TGTGCCAGCAGCTCGACAGGGGGAATGGGCACTGAAGCTTTCTTT
cdr3_aa: CASSSTGGMGTEAFF

j_call: TRBJ1-1
v_call: TRBV27
clone_size: few
d_call: NA
cdr3_nt: TGTGCCAGCTATAGAAAGGGGGTGGACACTGAAGCTTTCTTT
cdr3_aa: CASYRKGVDTEAFF

j_call: TRBJ2-3
v_call: TRBV9
clone_size: NA
d_call: TRBD2
cdr3_nt: TGTGCCAGCAGCGCCGGACTAGCGGGGGACCTTAGCACAGATACGCAGTATTTT
cdr3_aa: CASSAGLAGDLSTDTQYF

j_call: TRBJ2-7
v_call: TRBV9
clone_size: NA
d_call: NA
cdr3_nt: TGTGCCAGCAGCGTAGGTTCTGGGGGACTCTACGAGCAGTACTTC
cdr3_aa: CASSVGSGGLYEQYF

j_call: TRBJ1-4
v_call: TRBV7-9
clone_size: NA
d_call: NA
cdr3_nt: TGTGCCAGCAGCTTTTTTCCAAAGGGAGAAAATGAAAAACTGTTTTTT
cdr3_aa: CASSFFPKGENEKLFF

j_call: TRBJ1-1
v_call: TRBV7-8
clone_size: NA
d_call: NA
cdr3_nt: TGTGCCAGCAGCTTAGCGCTTAGGGGTATGAGAACTGAAGCTTTCTTT
cdr3_aa: CASSLALRGMRTEAFF

j_call: TRBJ2-1
v_call: TRBV5-1
clone_size: NA
d_call: TRBD2
cdr3_nt: TGCGCCAGCAGCCTCAGGACGGGGGGGGTTGATGAGCAGTTCTTC
cdr3_aa: CASSLRTGGVDEQFF

j_call: TRBJ2-7
v_call: TRBV18
clone_size: NA
d_call: TRBD2
cdr3_nt: TGTGCCAGCTCACGGGGACTAGCGGGCCTCATTTCCTACGAGCAGTACTTC
cdr3_aa: CASSRGLAGLISYEQYF

j_call: TRBJ2-2
v_call: TRBV7-3
clone_size: few
d_call: NA
cdr3_nt: TGTGCCAGCAGCCCTCCCGGGGGGAACACCGGGGAGCTGTTTTTT
cdr3_aa: CASSPPGGNTGELFF

j_call: TRBJ2-6
v_call: TRBV19
clone_size: NA
d_call: NA
cdr3_nt: TGTGCCAGTAGTATAGATGCGGAGGTTTATGGGGCCAACGTCCTGACTTTC
cdr3_aa: CASSIDAEVYGANVLTF

j_call: TRBJ1-5
v_call: TRBV11-2
clone_size: NA
d_call: TRBD1
cdr3_nt: TGTGCCAGCAGCTTAGCAGGGGGCGGCCAGCCCCAGCATTTT
cdr3_aa: CASSLAGGGQPQHF

j_call: TRBJ1-4
v_call: TRBV6-1
clone_size: NA
d_call: NA
cdr3_nt: TGTGCCAGCACCCAGGCAGGTTGGGATGAAAAACTGTTTTTT
cdr3_aa: CASTQAGWDEKLFF

j_call: TRBJ2-7
v_call: TRBV5-1
clone_size: NA
d_call: TRBD1
cdr3_nt: TGCGCCAGCGCCGCACCAGGGGGTGTAACCTACGAGCAGTACTTC
cdr3_aa: CASAAPGGVTYEQYF

j_call: TRBJ1-2
v_call: TRBV29-1
clone_size: few
d_call: NA
cdr3_nt: TGCAGCGTCTTAGAAAGGGGAGGCTACACCTTC
cdr3_aa: CSVLERGGYTF

j_call: TRBJ2-1
v_call: TRBV4-3
clone_size: NA
d_call: NA
cdr3_nt: TGCGCCAGCAGCCAAAGCCAAATCTCCTACAATGAGCAGTTCTTC
cdr3_aa: CASSQSQISYNEQFF

j_call: TRBJ1-1
v_call: TRBV28
clone_size: NA
d_call: TRBD1
cdr3_nt: TGTGCCAGCAGTATTGGACAGGGGGGGGGCAAAGCTTTCTTT
cdr3_aa: CASSIGQGGGKAFF

j_call: TRBJ1-1
v_call: TRBV20-1
clone_size: once
d_call: TRBD1
cdr3_nt: TGCAGCGCCGGACAGGGAATATATGCTTTCTTT
cdr3_aa: CSAGQGIYAFF

j_call: TRBJ1-1
v_call: TRBV5-4
clone_size: few
d_call: NA
cdr3_nt: TGTGCCAGCAGCCCCCCAGGGATTTCCATGAACACTGAAGCTTTCTTT
cdr3_aa: CASSPPGISMNTEAFF

j_call: TRBJ1-5
v_call: TRBV6-6
clone_size: once
d_call: TRBD1
cdr3_nt: TGTGCCAGCAGAGACAGGGGGGCGGGCAATCAGCCCCAGCATTTT
cdr3_aa: CASRDRGAGNQPQHF

j_call: TRBJ2-7
v_call: TRBV13
clone_size: NA
d_call: NA
cdr3_nt: TGTGCCAGCAGGGAGGGATTCTCCTACGAGCAGTACTTC
cdr3_aa: CASREGFSYEQYF

j_call: TRBJ1-5
v_call: TRBV6-1
clone_size: NA
d_call: NA
cdr3_nt: TGTGCCACGGAGCCCGGGACACAATTAAATCAGCCCCAGCATTTT
cdr3_aa: CATEPGTQLNQPQHF

j_call: TRBJ2-7
v_call: TRBV13
clone_size: NA
d_call: TRBD2
cdr3_nt: TGTGCCAGCAGTTCTAGACTAGCGGGGGCCTACGAGCAGTACTTC
cdr3_aa: CASSSRLAGAYEQYF

j_call: TRBJ2-5
v_call: TRBV6-1
clone_size: NA
d_call: NA
cdr3_nt: TGTGCCAGCAGCCCCGGGGGGCGCCAAGAGATCCAGTACTTC
cdr3_aa: CASSPGGRQEIQYF

j_call: TRBJ2-2
v_call: TRBV2
clone_size: once
d_call: NA
cdr3_nt: TGTGCCATCACAGGGAGAACCGGGGAGCTGTTTTTT
cdr3_aa: CAITGRTGELFF

j_call: TRBJ1-1
v_call: TRBV19
clone_size: NA
d_call: NA
cdr3_nt: TGTGCCAGTAGCCCCCCTCTCTTGTCTCGGAACACTGAAGCTTTCTTT
cdr3_aa: CASSPPLLSRNTEAFF

j_call: TRBJ2-3
v_call: TRBV29-1
clone_size: NA
d_call: TRBD2
cdr3_nt: TGCAGCGTTGAAGGAACTAGCGGCAAAGTTAGCACAGATACGCAGTATTTT
cdr3_aa: CSVEGTSGKVSTDTQYF

j_call: TRBJ2-2
v_call: TRBV7-8
clone_size: NA
d_call: TRBD1
cdr3_nt: TGTGCCAGCAGCTGGGACAGGTGGAACACCGGGGAGCTGTTTTTT
cdr3_aa: CASSWDRWNTGELFF

j_call: TRBJ2-5
v_call: TRBV9
clone_size: NA
d_call: NA
cdr3_nt: TGTGCCAGCAGCGTACTTTCTAGCCAGGGGGAGACCCAGTACTTC
cdr3_aa: CASSVLSSQGETQYF

j_call: TRBJ2-4
v_call: TRBV18
clone_size: NA
d_call: TRBD1
cdr3_nt: TGTGCCAGCTCACCCCCACTACGGGGACAGGCCAAAAACATTCAGTACTTC
cdr3_aa: CASSPPLRGQAKNIQYF